This T cell receptor beta chain was observed in a study of T cells in Graves' hyperthyroidism and ophthalmopathy. The V gene lost 0 bases and the J gene lost 14 bases, with 17 bases spanning the gap. The CDR3 runs to 14 residues. CDR1 SGHNT and CDR2 YENEEA come from the germline V gene. Amplified regions were TCR beta CDR3 sequences from RNA transcripts. HTBI primers drove first-round RT-PCR of the TCR CDR3. One entry per CDR3 protein results from TCRdb running MiXCR on the multiplex PCR reads. This table holds more than 300,000 distinct CDR3 sequences, around 15% found once. This receptor was obtained from a woman in her 30s with Graves' ophthalmopathy. Sample: blood. This chain uses TRBV11-3 with TRBJ1-3, with D tentatively TRBD1 (5 bases). The CDR3 protein is CASSLDRTREHLYF. Written as DNA, the CDR3 is TGTGCCAGCAGCTTAGATCGGACCAGGGAGCACTTATATTTT.